The 12 T cell receptor beta chains given below trace back to one sample, sequenced in a study of early T cells in non-severe SARS-CoV-2 infection. TCRdb processed the 5' RACE reads anew with MiXCR; each CDR3 protein has one entry. The data show approximately 65,000 distinct CDR3 sequences, around 14% seen once. Sequences were obtained from whole blood. Source of these receptors: an adult who was a healthcare worker with PCR-confirmed SARS-CoV-2 infection or an uninfected control (not recorded which).

This clonotype showed up just a few times. The rearrangement uses TRBV29-1 and TRBJ1-5; no reliable D call. V lost 6 bases and J lost 4, with 13 bases in between. CDR3 length equals 13 residues. The germline V gene has CDR1 SQVTM and CDR2 ANQGSEA. CDR3 in amino acids: CSVGRDENQPQHF. Written as DNA, the CDR3 is TGCAGCGTAGGAAGGGATGAGAATCAGCCCCAGCATTTT.

There are a few counts of this clonotype. This rearrangement joins TRBV20-1 to TRBJ2-2; D gene unclear. This CDR3 has 15 amino acids. Germline V gene data show CDR1 as DFQATT and CDR2 as SNEGSKA (reference sequence). V shed 3 bases and J shed 1 base, with 12 bases lying between them. CDR3 region: CSARGSRGNTGELFF. CDR3 in DNA: TGCAGTGCTAGGGGCAGTAGAGGGAACACCGGGGAGCTGTTTTTT.

In this sample, this clonotype turned up a few times. The gene calls are TRBV4-3 and TRBJ2-7; TRBD2 might be the D (6 bases). In germline, CDR1 is LGHNA, CDR2 YSLEER. CDR3 length: 15 amino acids. V was clipped by 0 bases and J by 3 bases, with 12 bases between them. The CDR3 sequence: CASSQDFGRYYEQYF. Written as DNA, the CDR3 is TGCGCCAGCAGCCAAGACTTTGGGAGGTACTACGAGCAGTACTTC.

The table lists this clonotype with a few counts. The chain recombines TRBV6-6 with TRBJ2-5; no reliable D call. From germline, CDR1 is MNHNY and CDR2 SVGAGI (reference sequence). The CDR3 is 11 amino acids. Trimming stripped 6 bases from V and 5 bases from J, with 7 bases between. The CDR3 spells CASSPLETQYF. In DNA form, the CDR3 reads TGTGCCAGCAGCCCCCTTGAGACCCAGTACTTC.

This clonotype came up many times. The chain recombines TRBV5-1 with TRBJ2-1; TRBD2 aligns across 8 bases. Germline V gives CDR1 SGHRS, CDR2 YFSETQ. The CDR3 consists of 14 residues. Trimming took 3 bases from V and 6 from J; bases not matched to a gene: 5. CDR3 DNA sequence: TGCGCCAGCAGCTACGATCGGGGGGGCAATGAGCAGTTCTTC. Encoded protein: CASSYDRGGNEQFF. The variable domain in full, with the rest retrieved from reference TRBV5-1 and TRBJ2-1, is KAGVTQTPRYLIKTRGQQVTLSCSPISGHRSVSWYQQTPGQGLQFLFEYFSETQRNKGNFPGRFSGRQFSNSRSEMNVSTLELGDSALYLCASSYDRGGNEQFFGPGTRLTVL.

In this sample, this clonotype turned up many times. The chain links TRBV5-1 to TRBJ2-3, with 7 nucleotides matching TRBD2. J gave up 2 bases and V 1 base, and 7 bases lay outside the gene matches. The CDR3 spans 16 residues. Germline loops: CDR1 SGHRS, CDR2 YFSETQ. Here the CDR3 DNA reads TGCGCCAGCAGCTTGAGGGAGGGAGGGCTCACAGATACGCAGTATTTT. This sequence encodes CASSLREGGLTDTQYF. The complete variable domain, with remaining parts taken from reference TRBV5-1 and TRBJ2-3, reads KAGVTQTPRYLIKTRGQQVTLSCSPISGHRSVSWYQQTPGQGLQFLFEYFSETQRNKGNFPGRFSGRQFSNSRSEMNVSTLELGDSALYLCASSLREGGLTDTQYFGPGTRLTVL.

This clonotype was detected a few times. The chain is built from TRBV5-1 and TRBJ1-4; D gene unclear. CDR3 length: 16 amino acids. V was cut by 3 bases and J by 8 bases, with 20 bases left in between. CDR1 SGHRS and CDR2 YFSETQ come from the germline V gene. CDR3 loop: CASSSGRSPTPEKLFF. The CDR3 DNA follows: TGCGCCAGCAGCTCCGGACGGTCTCCGACTCCAGAAAAACTGTTTTTT.

The rearrangement uses TRBV6-1 and TRBJ1-2; D may be TRBD1 (5 bases). Germline V gives CDR1 MNHNS, CDR2 SASEGT. The CDR3 is 12 amino acids. V lost 7 bases, J lost 4 bases, and 10 bases lay in between. The CDR3 protein is CASKGVSYGYTF. CDR3 coding DNA: TGTGCCAGCAAAGGGGTATCCTATGGCTACACCTTC.

The chain couples TRBV20-1 to TRBJ2-5; no definite D call. Trimming cost V 1 base and J 2 bases, with 8 bases left between them. This CDR3 spans 13 amino acids. Germline assignment: CDR1 DFQATT and CDR2 SNEGSKA (reference sequence). The CDR3 loop is CSARVRVQETQYF. The CDR3 DNA sequence: TGCAGTGCTAGAGTTCGGGTGCAAGAGACCCAGTACTTC.

The genes are TRBV7-8 and TRBJ2-3; D perhaps matches TRBD2 (5 bases). The CDR3 length is 13 residues. Germline assignment: CDR1 SGHVS and CDR2 FQNEAQ. Trimming removed 1 base from V and 4 bases from J, with 6 bases in between. CDR3 region: CASSLGAADTQYF. The CDR3 DNA reads as TGTGCCAGCAGCTTAGGAGCGGCAGATACGCAGTATTTT.

The J gene is TRBJ2-1, the V gene TRBV4-1; a possible D gene is TRBD2 (5 bases). Trimming took 1 base from V and 5 from J, leaving 9 bases between them. There are 14 residues in the CDR3. Germline CDR1 MGHRA, CDR2 YSYEKL. This chain's CDR3 is CASSQVAGHNEQFF. CDR3 bases: TGCGCCAGCAGCCAAGTGGCGGGTCACAATGAGCAGTTCTTC.

This clonotype was detected many times. The CDR3: CASSHPGTGYEQYF. The CDR3 region has the DNA TGCGCCAGCAGCCATCCCGGGACGGGCTACGAGCAGTACTTC. This sequence joins TRBV4-1 and TRBJ2-7; the D call may be TRBD1 or TRBD2 (5 bases each). The CDR3 spans 14 residues. The V end was cut by 3 bases, the J end by 3 bases, with 12 bases between. Germline V lookup: CDR1 MGHRA, CDR2 YSYEKL.